The rows below give T cell receptor beta chains drawn from one sample of a study of cytomegalovirus exposure and HLA in healthy donors. Libraries were prepared by immunoSEQ multiplex PCR; TCRdb keeps only in-frame clonotypes and omits some of them. The table has tens of thousands of clones, 77% seen once. Source material: PBMCs. The receptors here all came from a middle-aged man in good health and CMV-seropositive. Each CDR3 is given with its conserved first and last residue.

v_gene: TRBV9; j_gene: TRBJ2-4; CDR3aa: CASSVGGSTLAKNIQYF
v_gene: TRBV5-1; j_gene: TRBJ2-1; CDR3aa: CASSPSPPVEFF
v_gene: TRBV15; j_gene: TRBJ2-1; CDR3aa: CATERYNEQFF
v_gene: TRBV21-1; j_gene: TRBJ1-1; CDR3aa: CASSTTFQRYPNTEAFF
v_gene: TRBV4-1; j_gene: TRBJ2-7; CDR3aa: CASRSWTSGSYEQYF
v_gene: TRBV30; j_gene: TRBJ2-1; CDR3aa: CAWSRDIDNEQFF
v_gene: TRBV6-5; j_gene: TRBJ2-6; CDR3aa: CASRESGANVLTF
v_gene: TRBV4-2; j_gene: TRBJ1-5; CDR3aa: CASSLTRNQPQHF
v_gene: TRBV11-2; j_gene: TRBJ2-5; CDR3aa: CASSFSLEGWETQYF
v_gene: TRBV7-3; j_gene: TRBJ2-3; CDR3aa: CASSSGLAGGSTDTQYF
v_gene: TRBV11-2; j_gene: TRBJ1-1; CDR3aa: CASSLAGMNTEAFF
v_gene: TRBV27; j_gene: TRBJ1-2; CDR3aa: CASRPTDRSPYGYTF
v_gene: TRBV7-9; j_gene: TRBJ2-7; CDR3aa: CSSSLDGKPYEQYF
v_gene: TRBV5-4; j_gene: TRBJ2-2; CDR3aa: CASSLVGASGIRHGELFF
v_gene: TRBV10-3; j_gene: TRBJ2-3; CDR3aa: CAIRDRISGNDNPTDTQYF
v_gene: TRBV30; j_gene: TRBJ2-6; CDR3aa: CAWRYAGANGLTF
v_gene: TRBV2; j_gene: TRBJ2-7; CDR3aa: CASYRGREQYF
v_gene: TRBV30; j_gene: TRBJ2-3; CDR3aa: CAWSSSGSTDTQYF
v_gene: TRBV7-2; j_gene: TRBJ2-3; CDR3aa: CASSYRLAGGADTQYF
v_gene: TRBV6-1; j_gene: TRBJ1-1; CDR3aa: CASSGRVNTEAFF
v_gene: TRBV2; j_gene: TRBJ2-2; CDR3aa: CASRETGASTGELFF
v_gene: TRBV2; j_gene: TRBJ2-2; CDR3aa: CATTGENTGELFF
v_gene: TRBV28; j_gene: TRBJ1-1; CDR3aa: CASLPGQSNTEAFF
v_gene: TRBV11-3; j_gene: TRBJ1-2; CDR3aa: CASSLDRGLPAGYTF
v_gene: TRBV18; j_gene: TRBJ1-6; CDR3aa: CASSPQGSGNSPLHF
v_gene: TRBV27; j_gene: TRBJ2-3; CDR3aa: CASSLYGLAGNRADTQYF
v_gene: TRBV27; j_gene: TRBJ2-3; CDR3aa: CASSLLAGGGSDTQYF
v_gene: TRBV27; j_gene: TRBJ1-4; CDR3aa: CASSRDRGPEKLFF
v_gene: TRBV2; j_gene: TRBJ1-1; CDR3aa: CASKTDLNTEAFF
v_gene: TRBV19; j_gene: TRBJ2-6; CDR3aa: CASSINGYSGANVLTF
v_gene: TRBV25-1; j_gene: TRBJ2-7; CDR3aa: CASSPSGRANLMYEQYF
v_gene: TRBV10-3; j_gene: TRBJ2-2; CDR3aa: CAISESAGPGELFF
v_gene: TRBV6-5; j_gene: TRBJ1-5; CDR3aa: CASSYGGRAQPQHF
v_gene: TRBV9; j_gene: TRBJ1-2; CDR3aa: CASSKQGFGYTF
v_gene: TRBV2; j_gene: TRBJ2-3; CDR3aa: CASRRLASTDTQYF
v_gene: TRBV4-1; j_gene: TRBJ1-3; CDR3aa: CASSQRGGQGAKGNTIYF
v_gene: TRBV11-2; j_gene: TRBJ2-3; CDR3aa: CASSSWRDTQYF
v_gene: TRBV9; j_gene: TRBJ2-6; CDR3aa: CASTGTGVGANVLTF
v_gene: TRBV7-2; j_gene: TRBJ2-7; CDR3aa: CASSLVAGGPWEQYF
v_gene: TRBV6-5; j_gene: TRBJ2-5; CDR3aa: CASSDPGGPRETQYF
v_gene: TRBV6-4; j_gene: TRBJ2-2; CDR3aa: CASSARGEDTGELFF
v_gene: TRBV5-4; j_gene: TRBJ2-7; CDR3aa: CASTTSGSVYEQYF
v_gene: TRBV7-9; j_gene: TRBJ2-2; CDR3aa: CSSSPSGRRGNTGELFF
v_gene: TRBV5-1; j_gene: TRBJ2-3; CDR3aa: CASSATTSHTDTQYF
v_gene: TRBV7-8; j_gene: TRBJ1-1; CDR3aa: CASRIGGNTEAFF
v_gene: TRBV5-1; j_gene: TRBJ2-3; CDR3aa: CASSSPRRGRTDTQYF
v_gene: TRBV27; j_gene: TRBJ1-2; CDR3aa: CASSSGQGRRGYTF
v_gene: TRBV11-3; j_gene: TRBJ2-6; CDR3aa: CASSLDRDYPTGANVLTF
v_gene: TRBV5-1; j_gene: TRBJ1-2; CDR3aa: CASARDSSSYYGYTF